This TCR beta chain was profiled in a study of T cell repertoires in aging, cancer and after chemotherapy. The sample holds a few counts of this clonotype. A mixed TRB-A/B primer pool amplified rearranged TRB by multiplex touch-down PCR. Via MiXCR, TCRdb re-called the multiplex PCR reads, giving one row per CDR3 protein. The repertoire holds over 1,500 distinct CDR3 sequences, with 28% as singletons. The length of the CDR3 is 13 residues. Germline lookup yields CDR1 SEHNR and CDR2 FQNEAQ (reference sequence). V was shortened by 6 bases and J by 3 bases, with 11 bases between the two germline ends. TCR beta rearrangements were amplified from peripheral blood genomic DNA.

The receptor comes from a human donor with a solid tumor. V and J are TRBV7-9 and TRBJ1-2; D not resolved. The sequenced sample was blood. CDR3 loop: CASSSGYDYGYTF. The CDR3 region has the DNA TGTGCCAGCAGTTCCGGATACGACTATGGCTACACCTTC.